This T cell receptor beta chain derives from a study of cytomegalovirus exposure and HLA in healthy donors. General observations from the study: Follow-up analysis found HLA locus-dependent TCR association rates, highest for DRB1 and lowest for HLA-C. TCR beta V segments were, for the most part, productive about 87% or about 30% of the time in an earlier analysis. The study labeled around 160 TCR beta chains cytomegalovirus-associated.

The PCR ran on 60 Vbeta and 13 Jbeta primers. Assay: immunoSEQ multiplex PCR; the TCRdb copy retains only in-frame clones and omits some. This sample contains about 130,000 clones. A remark on this clone: Its antigen is unidentified.

The sample consisted of PBMCs. The TCR was taken from a man aged 40-50 years in good health and CMV-seronegative.

The CDR3: CASSLGPWGQQPQHF. Here the CDR3 DNA reads TGTGCCAGCAGCTTGGGCCCCTGGGGGCAGCAGCCCCAGCATTTT. This chain uses TRBV5-6 with TRBJ1-5; D is perhaps TRBD1 (6 bases). This CDR3 has 15 residues. Germline assignment: CDR1 SGHDT and CDR2 YYEEEE. Between the trimmed V and J ends, which lost 0 bases and 7 bases, there was a span of 14 bases.